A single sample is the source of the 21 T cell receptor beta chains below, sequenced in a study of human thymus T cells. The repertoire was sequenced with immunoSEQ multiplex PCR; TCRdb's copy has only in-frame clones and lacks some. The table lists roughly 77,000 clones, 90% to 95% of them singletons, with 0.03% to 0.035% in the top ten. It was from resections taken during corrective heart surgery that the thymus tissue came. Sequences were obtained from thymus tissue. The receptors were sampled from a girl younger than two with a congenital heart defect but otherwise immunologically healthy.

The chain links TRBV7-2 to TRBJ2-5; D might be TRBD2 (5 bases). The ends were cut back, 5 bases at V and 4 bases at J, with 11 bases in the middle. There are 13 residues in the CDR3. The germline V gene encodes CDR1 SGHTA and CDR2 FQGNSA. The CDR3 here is CASSPQRVETQYF. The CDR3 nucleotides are TGTGCCAGCAGCCCCCAGAGGGTAGAGACCCAGTACTTC.

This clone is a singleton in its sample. CDR3 bases: TGTGCCAGCAGCCAGGCGACAGGGACGAACACTGAAGCTTTCTTT. As protein: CASSQATGTNTEAFF. The rearrangement joins TRBV14 to TRBJ1-1; 7 bases map to TRBD1. The length of the CDR3 is 15 residues. From germline, CDR1 is SGHDN and CDR2 FVKESK. The junction had 5 bases not matched to a gene; V was cut back by 3 bases and J by 1 base.

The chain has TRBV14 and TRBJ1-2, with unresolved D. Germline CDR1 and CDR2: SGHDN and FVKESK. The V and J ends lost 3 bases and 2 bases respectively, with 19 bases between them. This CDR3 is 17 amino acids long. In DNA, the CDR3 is TGTGCCAGCAGCCAGTCCAGAGAGGGCTTCGGGAACTATGGCTACACCTTC. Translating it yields CASSQSREGFGNYGYTF.

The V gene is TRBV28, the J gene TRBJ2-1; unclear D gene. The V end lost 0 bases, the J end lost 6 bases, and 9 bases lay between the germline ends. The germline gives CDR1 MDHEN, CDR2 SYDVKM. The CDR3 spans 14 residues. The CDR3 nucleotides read TGTGCCAGCAGTTTATGGATGGGATTCAATGAGCAGTTCTTC. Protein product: CASSLWMGFNEQFF.

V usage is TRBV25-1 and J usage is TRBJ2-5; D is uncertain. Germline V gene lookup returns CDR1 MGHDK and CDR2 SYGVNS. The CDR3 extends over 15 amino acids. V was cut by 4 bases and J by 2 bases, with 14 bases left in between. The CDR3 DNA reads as TGTGCCAGCAGTGGAAGGTCGTCTTATCAAGAGACCCAGTACTTC. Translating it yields CASSGRSSYQETQYF.

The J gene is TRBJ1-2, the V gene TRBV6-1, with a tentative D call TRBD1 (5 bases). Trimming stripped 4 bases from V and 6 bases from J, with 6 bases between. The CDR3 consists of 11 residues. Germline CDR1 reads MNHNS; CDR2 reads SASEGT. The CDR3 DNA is TGTGCCAGCAGTGCGGGGCATGGCTACACCTTC. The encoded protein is CASSAGHGYTF.

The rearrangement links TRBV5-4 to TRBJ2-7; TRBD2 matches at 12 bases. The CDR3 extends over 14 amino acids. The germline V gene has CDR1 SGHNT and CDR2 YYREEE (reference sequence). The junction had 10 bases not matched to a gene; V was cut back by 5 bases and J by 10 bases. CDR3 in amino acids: CASSPGLAGAAQYF. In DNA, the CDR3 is TGTGCCAGCAGTCCGGGACTAGCGGGTGCCGCCCAGTACTTC.

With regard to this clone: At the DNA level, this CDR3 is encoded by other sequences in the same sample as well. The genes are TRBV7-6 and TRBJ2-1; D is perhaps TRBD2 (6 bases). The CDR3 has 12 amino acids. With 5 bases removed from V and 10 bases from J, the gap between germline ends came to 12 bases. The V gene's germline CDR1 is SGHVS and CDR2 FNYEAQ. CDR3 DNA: TGTGCCAGCAGCCCTAGTGGGAGGGAGCAGTTCTTC. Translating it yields CASSPSGREQFF.

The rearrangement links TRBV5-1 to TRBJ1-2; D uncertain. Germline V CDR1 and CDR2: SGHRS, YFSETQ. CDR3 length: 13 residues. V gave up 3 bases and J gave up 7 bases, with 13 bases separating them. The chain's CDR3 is CASSSSMGPGYTF. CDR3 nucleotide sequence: TGCGCCAGCAGCTCCTCCATGGGTCCTGGCTACACCTTC.

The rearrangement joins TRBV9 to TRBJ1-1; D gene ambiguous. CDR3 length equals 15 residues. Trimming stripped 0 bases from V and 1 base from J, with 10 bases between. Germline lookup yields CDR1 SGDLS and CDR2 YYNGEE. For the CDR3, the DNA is TGTGCCAGCAGCGTAGTCAGCTCCCGGAACACTGAAGCTTTCTTT. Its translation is CASSVVSSRNTEAFF. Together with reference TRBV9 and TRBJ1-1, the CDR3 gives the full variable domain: DSGVTQTPKHLITATGQRVTLRCSPRSGDLSVYWYQQSLDQGLQFLIQYYNGEERAKGNILERFSAQQFPDLHSELNLSSLELGDSALYFCASSVVSSRNTEAFFGQGTRLTVV.

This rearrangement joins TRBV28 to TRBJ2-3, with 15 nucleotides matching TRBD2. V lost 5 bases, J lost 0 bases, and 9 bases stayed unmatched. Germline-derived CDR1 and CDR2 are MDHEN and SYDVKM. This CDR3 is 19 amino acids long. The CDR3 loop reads CASSPPGLAGGYSTDTQYF. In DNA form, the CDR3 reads TGTGCCAGCAGTCCCCCGGGACTAGCGGGAGGTTACAGCACAGATACGCAGTATTTT.

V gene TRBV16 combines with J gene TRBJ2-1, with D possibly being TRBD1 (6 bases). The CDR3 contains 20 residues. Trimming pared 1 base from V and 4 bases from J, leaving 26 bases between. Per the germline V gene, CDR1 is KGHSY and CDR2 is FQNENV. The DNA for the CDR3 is TGTGCCAGCAGCCAATTCCCTGACAGGCGCCCCCCTTACCGTTACAATGAGCAGTTCTTC. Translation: CASSQFPDRRPPYRYNEQFF.

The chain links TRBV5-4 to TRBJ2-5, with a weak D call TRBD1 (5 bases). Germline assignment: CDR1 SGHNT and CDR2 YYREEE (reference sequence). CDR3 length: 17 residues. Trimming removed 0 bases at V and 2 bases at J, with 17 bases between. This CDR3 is CASSLEGSGHTQETQYF. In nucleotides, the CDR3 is TGTGCCAGCAGCTTGGAAGGTAGTGGACACACTCAAGAGACCCAGTACTTC. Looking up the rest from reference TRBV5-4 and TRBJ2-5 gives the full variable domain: ETGVTQSPTHLIKTRGQQVTLRCSSQSGHNTVSWYQQALGQGPQFIFQYYREEENGRGNFPPRFSGLQFPNYSSELNVNALELDDSALYLCASSLEGSGHTQETQYFGPGTRLLVL.

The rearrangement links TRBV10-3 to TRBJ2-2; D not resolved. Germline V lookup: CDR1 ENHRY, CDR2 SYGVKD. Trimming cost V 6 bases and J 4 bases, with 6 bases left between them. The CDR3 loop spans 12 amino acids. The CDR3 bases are TGTGCCATCAGACAAGGCACCGGGGAGCTGTTTTTT. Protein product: CAIRQGTGELFF.

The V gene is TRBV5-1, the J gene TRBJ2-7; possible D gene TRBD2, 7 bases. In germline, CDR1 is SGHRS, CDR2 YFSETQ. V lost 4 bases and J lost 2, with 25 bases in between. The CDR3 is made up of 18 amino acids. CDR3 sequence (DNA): TGCGCCAGCAGCCCCCGGGGGCGGGAGCCAGGGGAAACCTACGAGCAGTACTTC. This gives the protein CASSPRGREPGETYEQYF.

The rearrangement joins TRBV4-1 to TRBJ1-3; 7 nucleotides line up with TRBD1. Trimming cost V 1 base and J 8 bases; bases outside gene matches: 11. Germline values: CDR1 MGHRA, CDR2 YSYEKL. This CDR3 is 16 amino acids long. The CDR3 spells CASSQVAGQGEYTIYF. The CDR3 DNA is TGCGCCAGCAGCCAAGTTGCGGGGCAGGGGGAATACACCATATATTTT.

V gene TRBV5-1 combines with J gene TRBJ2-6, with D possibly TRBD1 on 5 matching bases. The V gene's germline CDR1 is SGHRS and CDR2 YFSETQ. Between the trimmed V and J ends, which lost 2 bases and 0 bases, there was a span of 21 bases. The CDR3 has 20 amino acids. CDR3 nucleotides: TGCGCCAGCAGCTTAAGACAGATATCGAACCCGAGCTCTGGGGCCAACGTCCTGACTTTC. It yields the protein CASSLRQISNPSSGANVLTF.

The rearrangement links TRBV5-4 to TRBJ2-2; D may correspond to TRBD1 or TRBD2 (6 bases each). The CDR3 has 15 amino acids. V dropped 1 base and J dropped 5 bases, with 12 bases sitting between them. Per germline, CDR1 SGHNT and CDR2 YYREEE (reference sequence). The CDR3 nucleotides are TGTGCCAGCAGCTTGAACGGGGGCGGTACCGGGGAGCTGTTTTTT. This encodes CASSLNGGGTGELFF.

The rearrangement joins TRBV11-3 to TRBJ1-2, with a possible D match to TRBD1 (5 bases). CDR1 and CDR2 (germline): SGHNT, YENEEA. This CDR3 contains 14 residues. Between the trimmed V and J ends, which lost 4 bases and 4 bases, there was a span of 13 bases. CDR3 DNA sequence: TGTGCCAGCAGCTGCCCCGGGGGAACCTATGGCTACACCTTC. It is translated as CASSCPGGTYGYTF.

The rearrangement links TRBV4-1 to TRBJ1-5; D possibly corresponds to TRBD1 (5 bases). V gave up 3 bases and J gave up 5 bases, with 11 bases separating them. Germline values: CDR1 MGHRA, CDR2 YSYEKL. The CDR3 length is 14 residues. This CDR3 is CASSHGQGDQPQHF. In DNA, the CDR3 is TGCGCCAGCAGCCACGGGCAGGGCGATCAGCCCCAGCATTTT.

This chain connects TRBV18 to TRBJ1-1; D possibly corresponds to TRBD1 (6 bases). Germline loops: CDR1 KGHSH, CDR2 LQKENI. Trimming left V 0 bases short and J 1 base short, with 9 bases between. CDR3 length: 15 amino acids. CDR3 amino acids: CASSPPGHRNTEAFF. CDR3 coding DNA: TGTGCCAGCTCACCACCGGGACATAGGAACACTGAAGCTTTCTTT. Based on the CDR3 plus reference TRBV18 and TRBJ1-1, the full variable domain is NAGVMQNPRHLVRRRGQEARLRCSPMKGHSHVYWYRQLPEEGLKFMVYLQKENIIDESGMPKERFSAEFPKEGPSILRIQQVVRGDSAAYFCASSPPGHRNTEAFFGQGTRLTVV.